A single sample is the source of the 32 T cell receptor beta chains below, sequenced in a study of T cells in Graves' hyperthyroidism and ophthalmopathy. Amplification of TCR beta CDR3 regions used RNA as the template. Using the HTBI primer set, a first-round RT-PCR was run on the TCR CDR3. One entry per CDR3 protein results from TCRdb running MiXCR on the multiplex PCR reads. The sample holds approximately 690,000 distinct CDR3 sequences, roughly 20% seen once. The sample was blood. The receptors were gathered from a young man with Graves' ophthalmopathy.

The V and J genes are TRBV20-1 and TRBJ2-1; 11 nucleotides line up with TRBD2. With 1 base clipped from V and 8 bases from J, the junction kept 7 bases outside the gene matches. This CDR3 has 15 amino acids. Per the germline V gene, CDR1 is DFQATT and CDR2 is SNEGSKA (reference sequence). CDR3 DNA sequence: TGCAGTGCTAGAGTAGTAGCGGGAGGGCCGTATGAGCAGTTCTTC. Translating gives CSARVVAGGPYEQFF.

This clonotype has a handful of counts. The chain uses TRBV4-1 and TRBJ2-4; 8 nucleotides agree with TRBD2. CDR3 length: 17 amino acids. The J segment lost 9 bases and the V segment lost 0 bases, leaving 13 bases of the junction unmatched. In germline, CDR1 is MGHRA, CDR2 YSYEKL. CDR3 DNA: TGCGCCAGCAGCCAAGATACTAGCGGTTCTCCTGTTCGCATTCAGTACTTC. Its translation is CASSQDTSGSPVRIQYF.

The chain is built from TRBV6-1 and TRBJ1-5, with TRBD1 matching over 7 bases. This CDR3 spans 15 amino acids. Trimming cost V 0 bases and J 6 bases; bases outside gene matches: 5. Germline loops: CDR1 MNHNS, CDR2 SASEGT. The CDR3 coding sequence is TGTGCCAGCAGTGAAGCGTCAGGGGGGCGTCAGCCCCAGCATTTT. Translation gives CASSEASGGRQPQHF.

This clonotype has just a few counts. One end of the junction fails to match germline, which may point to a read error. The chain has TRBV7-9 and TRBJ2-7, with D possibly TRBD2 on 5 matching bases. The CDR3 totals 14 residues. CDR1 SEHNR and CDR2 FQNEAQ come from the germline V gene (reference sequence). CDR3 in DNA: TGTGCCATCAGCCGGAGAGTCGGGAACCTCGAGCAGTACTTC. Translated, it gives CAISRRVGNLEQYF.

The table lists this clonotype with many counts. This chain links TRBV5-1 with TRBJ2-2, with D unresolved. Germline V lookup: CDR1 SGHRS, CDR2 YFSETQ. The V gene lost 4 bases and the J gene lost 4 bases, with 11 bases spanning the gap. The CDR3 covers 14 residues. For the CDR3, the DNA is TGCGCCAGCAGCCCGGTACGCGGCACCGGGGAGCTGTTTTTT. It encodes CASSPVRGTGELFF.

This clonotype was found a few times. The chain links TRBV4-1 to TRBJ2-5; no clear D. CDR3 length: 16 amino acids. Trimming removed 3 bases at V and 5 bases at J, with 19 bases between. The germline V gene encodes CDR1 MGHRA and CDR2 YSYEKL. The CDR3 DNA follows: TGCGCCAGCAGCCAGCTTCTTATACGGTCGGCGGAGACCCAGTACTTC. Its translation: CASSQLLIRSAETQYF.

This clonotype was counted between two and nine times. The chain employs TRBV20-1 and TRBJ1-1; D might be TRBD1 (6 bases). Germline V gives CDR1 DFQATT, CDR2 SNEGSKA (reference sequence). This CDR3 comprises 13 residues. CDR3 region: CNAPGHPNTEAFF. DNA of the CDR3: TGCAATGCCCCGGGACACCCGAACACTGAAGCTTTCTTT.

As regards this clonotype: At one end the junction does not follow the germline gene, possibly because of a read error. The chain carries TRBV12-3 or TRBV12-4 and TRBJ2-7; D may be TRBD1 (6 bases). This CDR3 is 14 amino acids long. The CDR3 loop is CACSPSPGAYEQYF. The CDR3 nucleotides are TGTGCCTGCAGTCCCAGTCCAGGGGCCTACGAGCAGTACTTC.

This clonotype was counted many times. The gene calls are TRBV5-1 and TRBJ1-4; TRBD1 might be the D (5 bases). Germline V gene data show CDR1 as SGHRS and CDR2 as YFSETQ. This CDR3 has 13 amino acids. V lost 0 bases and J 13 bases, leaving 13 bases between the germline ends. The CDR3, as DNA: TGCGCCAGCAGCTTGGGAGGGGACTTCGGACTGTTTTTT. It codes for CASSLGGDFGLFF.

This clonotype was counted between two and nine times. This sequence joins TRBV28 and TRBJ2-5, with 7 bases identical to TRBD1. Unmatched junction bases numbered 4, after V lost 4 bases and J lost 5 bases. Germline V gene lookup returns CDR1 MDHEN and CDR2 SYDVKM. This CDR3 is 13 amino acids long. CDR3 in DNA: TGTGCCAGCAGTTCGACAGGGCCTGAGACCCAGTACTTC. It translates to CASSSTGPETQYF.

The rearrangement uses TRBV9 and TRBJ2-2; 13 positions match TRBD2. J gave up 7 bases and V 3 bases, and 6 bases lay outside the gene matches. This CDR3 contains 16 residues. Germline V gives CDR1 SGDLS, CDR2 YYNGEE. CDR3 amino acids: CASSEGGLAGYGELFF. The CDR3 bases are TGTGCCAGCAGCGAGGGGGGACTAGCGGGATACGGGGAGCTGTTTTTT. The full variable domain, with the rest looked up from reference TRBV9 and TRBJ2-2, is DSGVTQTPKHLITATGQRVTLRCSPRSGDLSVYWYQQSLDQGLQFLIQYYNGEERAKGNILERFSAQQFPDLHSELNLSSLELGDSALYFCASSEGGLAGYGELFFGEGSRLTVL.

The chain recombines TRBV29-1 with TRBJ2-3, with 12 positions matching TRBD2. Trimming removed 6 bases from V and 5 bases from J; junction bases left unmatched: 12. The CDR3 has 16 amino acids. CDR1 is SQVTM, CDR2 ANQGSEA, per germline. The CDR3, as DNA: TGCAGCGTCTCCGGAGCTAGCGGGAGGGTGGGAGATACGCAGTATTTT. It specifies CSVSGASGRVGDTQYF.

To note about this clonotype: This may arise from a read error, as a much more abundant clone is one base away. This sequence joins TRBV30 and TRBJ1-2; the D gene is possibly TRBD1 (5 bases). Germline V gene lookup returns CDR1 GTSNPN and CDR2 SVGIG (reference sequence). The V end lost 2 bases, the J end lost 2 bases, and 6 bases lay between the germline ends. The CDR3 contains 12 residues. The CDR3 spells CAWSRGNYGYTF. The CDR3 DNA is TGTGCCTGGAGTCGGGGGAACTATGGCTACACCTTC.

This clonotype was detected many times. This chain links TRBV5-1 with TRBJ2-1, with 9 bases lining up with TRBD1. After removal of 4 bases from V and 5 bases from J, the junction contained 1 base not matched to a gene. Germline lookup yields CDR1 SGHRS and CDR2 YFSETQ. This CDR3 is built from 13 residues. Written as DNA, the CDR3 is TGCGCCAGCAGCCGGGACAGGGACAATGAGCAGTTCTTC. Amino acids: CASSRDRDNEQFF.

J is TRBJ2-3 and V is TRBV27; TRBD2 is a possible D gene (7 bases). V shed 3 bases and J shed 4 bases, with 11 bases lying between them. The CDR3 contains 14 residues. Germline values: CDR1 MNHEY, CDR2 SMNVEV (reference sequence). The CDR3 coding sequence is TGTGCCAGCAGTTTGGGGGGGCTCTCAGATACGCAGTATTTT. It yields the protein CASSLGGLSDTQYF.

Only a few counts were recorded for this clonotype. Here the CDR3 reads CASGRLGPNTEAFF. DNA for the CDR3: TGCGCCAGCGGCCGGCTGGGGCCGAACACTGAAGCTTTCTTT. The chain joins TRBV5-1 to TRBJ1-1, with a tentative D call TRBD1 (5 bases). There are 14 residues in the CDR3. The V end lost 7 bases, the J end lost 1 base, and 14 bases lay between the germline ends. The germline V gene encodes CDR1 SGHRS and CDR2 YFSETQ.

This clonotype has just a few counts. J is TRBJ1-2 and V is TRBV7-2, with D maybe TRBD1 (5 bases). The V and J ends lost 5 bases and 1 base respectively, with 14 bases between them. CDR3 length: 15 amino acids. Germline lookup yields CDR1 SGHTA and CDR2 FQGNSA. The CDR3 DNA reads TGTGCCAGCAGCCCGGGGCCCCTAGTTAACTATGGCTACACCTTC. This encodes CASSPGPLVNYGYTF.

This clonotype was observed a few times. The chain uses TRBV18 and TRBJ2-5, with 12 bases fitting TRBD2. Germline V gives CDR1 KGHSH, CDR2 LQKENI. V lost 3 bases to trimming and J lost 4 bases; unmatched junction nucleotides: 9. The CDR3 length is 17 residues. Here the CDR3 reads CASSPSSGRVTGETQYF. CDR3 nucleotide sequence: TGTGCCAGCTCACCGTCTAGCGGGAGGGTGACGGGAGAGACCCAGTACTTC.

This sequence joins TRBV12-3 or TRBV12-4 and TRBJ2-1, with 9 bases identical to TRBD2. J was trimmed by 7 bases and V by 3 bases; bases with no gene match: 4. The CDR3 totals 14 residues. CDR3 DNA sequence: TGTGCCAGCAGTTTTGCGGGAGGGAAGAATGAGCAGTTCTTC. It is translated as CASSFAGGKNEQFF.

This clonotype came up many times. V gene TRBV28 combines with J gene TRBJ1-2, with TRBD1 matching over 7 bases. The length of the CDR3 is 15 residues. Germline lookup yields CDR1 MDHEN and CDR2 SYDVKM. V shed 2 bases and J 1 base; nucleotides not matched to a gene: 4. The CDR3 is CASSLRGQDNYGYTF. The CDR3 coding sequence is TGTGCCAGCAGTTTACGTGGACAGGATAACTATGGCTACACCTTC.

This clonotype was counted between two and nine times. The V and J genes are TRBV15 and TRBJ2-5, with a possible D match to TRBD2 (6 bases). Between the trimmed V and J ends, which lost 4 bases and 5 bases, there was a span of 11 bases. The CDR3 has 13 residues. Germline V CDR1 and CDR2: LNHNV, YYDKDF (reference sequence). CDR3 bases: TGTGCCACCAGCATCCAGGAGGGGGAGACCCAGTACTTC. It is translated as CATSIQEGETQYF.

The chain recombines TRBV14 with TRBJ1-3, with D maybe TRBD1 (6 bases). The CDR3 sequence is 15 residues long. V was shortened by 3 bases and J by 5 bases, with 14 bases between the two germline ends. Germline CDR1 SGHDN, CDR2 FVKESK. CDR3 loop: CASSQNREGRNTIYF. The CDR3 DNA follows: TGTGCCAGCAGCCAGAACAGGGAGGGTCGAAACACCATATATTTT.

This clonotype has just a few counts. The V gene is TRBV6-1, the J gene TRBJ1-4; D unclear. V lost 6 bases and J lost 5, with 13 bases in between. In germline, CDR1 is MNHNS, CDR2 SASEGT. There are 14 residues in the CDR3. CDR3 protein: CASRTAVLNEKLFF. CDR3 DNA sequence: TGTGCCAGCAGGACGGCGGTTCTGAATGAAAAACTGTTTTTT.

The rearrangement joins TRBV20-1 to TRBJ1-1; 8 positions agree with TRBD1. V lost 2 bases and J lost 5; bases outside the gene matches: 4. The CDR3 extends over 13 amino acids. CDR1 and CDR2 from the germline V gene are DFQATT and SNEGSKA (reference sequence). In DNA form, the CDR3 reads TGCAGTGCTAGACGGACAGGGATTACTGAAGCTTTCTTT. Translating gives CSARRTGITEAFF.

This clonotype was counted at least ten times. V is TRBV7-8 and J is TRBJ2-3; D is unresolved. CDR1 is SGHVS and CDR2 is FQNEAQ in the germline V gene. Trimming pared 1 base from V and 3 bases from J, leaving 8 bases between. The CDR3 is made up of 14 amino acids. CDR3 DNA sequence: TGTGCCAGCAGCTTAGACCCAGATACAGATACGCAGTATTTT. As protein: CASSLDPDTDTQYF. Drawing the rest from reference TRBV7-8 and TRBJ2-3, the complete variable domain is GAGVSQSPRYKVAKRGQDVALRCDPISGHVSLFWYQQALGQGPEFLTYFQNEAQLDKSGLPSDRFFAERPEGSVSTLKIQRTQQEDSAVYLCASSLDPDTDTQYFGPGTRLTVL.

This chain joins TRBV7-2 and TRBJ2-1; no definite D call. Germline CDR1 is SGHTA and CDR2 is FQGNSA. CDR3 length: 16 amino acids. V lost 5 bases and J lost 0, with 14 bases in between. The CDR3 reads CASSPTYGFSYNEQFF. The CDR3 DNA reads as TGTGCCAGCAGCCCCACCTACGGGTTCTCCTACAATGAGCAGTTCTTC.

Many counts were recorded for this clonotype. This rearrangement joins TRBV28 to TRBJ1-3; D uncertain. V was pared by 10 bases and J by 2 bases, with 15 bases between. Per germline, CDR1 MDHEN and CDR2 SYDVKM. The CDR3 loop spans 14 amino acids. The CDR3 bases are TGTGCCACCAAGGACGTAGGAGCTGGAAACACCATATATTTT. This sequence encodes CATKDVGAGNTIYF.

This clonotype was observed a few times. The rearrangement links TRBV28 to TRBJ1-2; possibly TRBD1 for D (5 bases). In germline, CDR1 is MDHEN, CDR2 SYDVKM. The CDR3 runs 12 residues. V was pared by 11 bases and J by 1 base, with 11 bases between. The CDR3 region has the DNA TGTGCCTGCGGGAGGGGTAACTATGGCTACACCTTC. Translating gives CACGRGNYGYTF.

This chain links TRBV10-3 with TRBJ2-1; D gene uncertain. CDR3 length: 15 amino acids. Trimming shortened V by 6 bases and J by 0 bases, and 12 bases separated the two germline ends. Per the germline V gene, CDR1 is ENHRY and CDR2 is SYGVKD. The CDR3 here is CAIRDSGSSYNEQFF. The CDR3, as DNA: TGTGCCATCAGGGATTCGGGCAGCTCCTACAATGAGCAGTTCTTC.

This clonotype occurred many times. This rearrangement joins TRBV2 to TRBJ2-7; weak D call: TRBD2 (6 bases). Germline CDR1 and CDR2: SNHLY and FYNNEI. V was shortened by 1 base and J by 0 bases, with 10 bases between the two germline ends. CDR3 length: 15 amino acids. The CDR3 region is CASSEGGRPSYEQYF. CDR3 bases: TGTGCCAGCAGTGAAGGAGGGAGGCCCTCCTACGAGCAGTACTTC.

The CDR3 loop is CASSVSRVQGSYNEQFF. The CDR3 coding sequence is TGTGCCAGCAGCGTATCCAGGGTTCAGGGGTCCTACAATGAGCAGTTCTTC. This chain joins TRBV9 and TRBJ2-1; a possible D gene is TRBD1 (6 bases). CDR1 is SGDLS and CDR2 is YYNGEE in the germline V gene. The CDR3 is 17 residues long. Between the trimmed V and J ends, which lost 1 base and 1 base, there was a span of 15 bases. Supplemented by reference TRBV9 and TRBJ2-1, the full variable domain reads DSGVTQTPKHLITATGQRVTLRCSPRSGDLSVYWYQQSLDQGLQFLIQYYNGEERAKGNILERFSAQQFPDLHSELNLSSLELGDSALYFCASSVSRVQGSYNEQFFGPGTRLTVL.

The V and J genes are TRBV4-1 and TRBJ2-1; D not resolved. There are 15 residues in the CDR3. V lost 0 bases and J 5 bases, leaving 11 bases between the germline ends. CDR1 is MGHRA, CDR2 YSYEKL, per germline. The CDR3 bases are TGCGCCAGCAGCCAAGATGCCCTGGCTAACAATGAGCAGTTCTTC. Amino acids: CASSQDALANNEQFF.